This TCR beta chain was sequenced in a study of T cell responses to AZD1222 COVID-19 vaccine listed by TCRdb under 2021. In terms of the full investigation: AZD1222 recipients whose second dose came at about 4 weeks and those whose second dose came at about 12 weeks were combined into one group, since spike-specific TCR depth and breadth did not differ between the two schedules. TCR sequencing covered about 230 trial participants: nearly 210 given two doses of AZD1222 and around 25 given two doses of MenACWY control vaccine. Enrollment into the trials was organized by age into subgroups of 18-55, 56-69 and 70-plus years, and those subgroups contained around 150, 28 and 57 TCR-sequenced participants, respectively. Summary of the overall study and its limitations: Vaccine-associated CD4 TCRs spanned the whole spike protein, with dominant responses in regions 160-218 and 743-854. Because no day 14 peak-response samples were available, repertoires were characterized only after the peak T cell response. The 56-69-year group was small, and its depth increase did not reach significance, likely because of low power. Conclusions about previously exposed vaccinees are limited, since just five to seven AZD1222 recipients were seropositive for SARS-CoV-2 at baseline. Epitopes outside the regions mutated in the B.1.351 and B.1.1.7 variants were reportedly recognized by nearly half of the unique spike-specific TCRs. Spike-specific TCR breadth and depth rose significantly after two AZD1222 doses compared with day 0 and with MenACWY recipients. Participants were mostly white British, with more females than males. The authors suggested clonal diversity may have been underestimated.

The sample's time point label, decoded: baseline before first vaccination. Vaccinee samples were obtained from the UK trials COV001 and COV002, which included a single-blind randomized controlled phase 2/3 trial of AZD1222 (ChAdOx1 nCoV-19) in healthy adults. Trial participant PBMC samples were collected at day 0 and day 28 after the second dose for TCRbeta chain sequencing. The CDR3 regions of human TCRbeta chains were subjected to immunosequencing. Turning to the authors' computational methods: Repertoire TCRs were matched against a reference library of SARS-CoV-2-specific TCRs generated with the MIRA antigen-specificity platform. Breadth was defined as the fraction of unique TCRs that were SARS-CoV-2-associated. Depth was defined as the fraction of total T cells that were SARS-CoV-2-associated. Using the MIRA data, every spike-specific TCR was mapped to the spike region that the TCR reacted to and assigned to either a CD4 or a CD8 class. Log10-transformed breadth and depth values were compared by one-way ANOVA with Sidak's multiple comparisons tests. Sourced from immuneACCESS, this table was stored by TCRdb with only in-frame sequences that have V and J called. A share of the clones is absent; for the studies checked, an unresolved V gene accounts for under half, and the remainder has no known explanation. From that table come the V and J calls and clone size; the DNA was used to work out D and trimming. The sample table lists about 120,000 clones, around nine tenths of them with a count of one. The ten largest clones add up to approximately 6% of the sample.

In the case of this clone: The specificity of this receptor is unknown. No qualities accompany the bases; no much larger clone lies one base away.

The trim is 4 bases for V and 0 bases for J, with a gap of 7 bases between the germline ends. The CDR3 spans 14 residues, from the cysteine through the phenylalanine. The entry retains the CDR3 DNA only, 42 bases that are in frame from base 1. The germline V gene (reference sequence) yields LNHDA for CDR1 and SQIVND for CDR2. The rearranged segments are TRBV19 and TRBJ1-3; the best D guess is TRBD1, with 6 bases matching. The specimen comprised peripheral blood, sampled on day 0 of AZD1222 vaccination. This receptor was identified in an adult in good health. CDR3 reads: CASSTGASGNTIYF. The bases are TGTGCCAGTAGTACAGGGGCCTCTGGAAACACCATATATTTT.